The clone carrying this T cell receptor beta chain was counted a few times. Its matching antigen is unknown. The data originate from a study of T cells in tumors after PD-1 blockade. The CDR3 is 15 residues long. Germline assignment: CDR1 MNHEY and CDR2 SMNVEV (reference sequence). The J segment lost 0 bases and the V segment lost 6 bases, leaving 5 bases of the junction unmatched. Repertoires were generated with immunoSEQ multiplex PCR, while TCRdb's copy carries only in-frame clones and drops some. The sample holds roughly 12,000 clones, less than 65% seen once. Study findings and constraints: Most post-therapy expanded exhausted CD8+ clones were new, undetected before treatment.

The sequences come from tumor tissue, collected before anti-PD-1 treatment. This chain uses TRBV27 with TRBJ2-4; TRBD2 agrees at 7 bases. The sequence was obtained from a human donor with basal cell carcinoma. CDR3 region: CASSRAGVAKNIQYF. CDR3 nucleotide sequence: TGTGCCAGCAGCCGTGCGGGGGTAGCCAAAAACATTCAGTACTTC.